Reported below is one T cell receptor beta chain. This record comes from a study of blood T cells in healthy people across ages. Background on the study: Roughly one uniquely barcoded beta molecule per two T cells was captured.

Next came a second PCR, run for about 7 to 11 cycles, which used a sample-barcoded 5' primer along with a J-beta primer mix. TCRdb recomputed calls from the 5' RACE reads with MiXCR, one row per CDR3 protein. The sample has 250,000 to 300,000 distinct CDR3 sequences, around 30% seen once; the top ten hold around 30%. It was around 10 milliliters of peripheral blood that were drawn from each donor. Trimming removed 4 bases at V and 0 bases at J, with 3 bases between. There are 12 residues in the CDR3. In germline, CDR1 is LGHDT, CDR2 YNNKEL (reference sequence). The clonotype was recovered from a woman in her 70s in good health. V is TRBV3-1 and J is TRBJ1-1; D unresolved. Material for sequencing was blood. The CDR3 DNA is TGTGCCAGCAGCCTTATGAACACTGAAGCTTTCTTT. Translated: CASSLMNTEAFF.